The next 25 T cell receptor beta chains were all read from a single sample in a study of cytomegalovirus exposure and HLA in healthy donors. In the PCR, 60 Vbeta and 13 Jbeta primers were used. Method: immunoSEQ multiplex PCR; TCRdb's copy keeps in-frame clones and lacks some. The sample comprises 150,000 to 200,000 clones, around 80% of which are singletons, and around 1% rests with the top ten. Sequencing used PBMCs. These receptors all come from a woman aged 40 to 50 in good health and CMV-seronegative.

This chain links TRBV18 with TRBJ1-1; D unresolved. CDR3 size: 14 residues. Germline-derived CDR1 and CDR2 are KGHSH and LQKENI. The ends were cut back, 2 bases at V and 5 bases at J, with 12 bases in the middle. The DNA for the CDR3 is TGTGCCAGCTCACCAGATTCTCTGAGAACTGAAGCTTTCTTT. Encoded protein: CASSPDSLRTEAFF. The entire variable domain, with the rest obtained from reference TRBV18 and TRBJ1-1, is as follows: NAGVMQNPRHLVRRRGQEARLRCSPMKGHSHVYWYRQLPEEGLKFMVYLQKENIIDESGMPKERFSAEFPKEGPSILRIQQVVRGDSAAYFCASSPDSLRTEAFFGQGTRLTVV.

CDR3 residues: CASSRLAGDSNEQFF. CDR3 nucleotides: TGTGCCAGCAGCCGACTAGCGGGAGATTCAAATGAGCAGTTCTTC. The V call is TRBV6-6, the J call TRBJ2-1, with 12 bases identical to TRBD2. From germline, CDR1 is MNHNY and CDR2 SVGAGI (reference sequence). Trimming cost V 6 bases and J 7 bases; bases outside gene matches: 7. This CDR3 has 15 amino acids.

This CDR3 reads CAWRAGPTDTQYF. CDR3 coding DNA: TGTGCCTGGAGGGCGGGACCCACAGATACGCAGTATTTT. V gene TRBV30 combines with J gene TRBJ2-3; D perhaps matches TRBD2 (6 bases). Per the germline V gene, CDR1 is GTSNPN and CDR2 is SVGIG (reference sequence). V dropped 3 bases and J dropped 2 bases, with 9 bases sitting between them. The CDR3 spans 13 residues.

With regard to this clone: Other nucleotide sequences from this sample produce the same CDR3. The chain carries TRBV5-1 and TRBJ2-7; 12 nucleotides agree with TRBD2. Germline V gene sequence: CDR1 SGHRS, CDR2 YFSETQ. CDR3 length: 14 residues. Trimming cost V 1 base and J 5 bases; bases outside gene matches: 1. The CDR3 DNA reads TGCGCCAGCAGCTTGAGACTAGCGGGAGACGAGCAGTACTTC. As protein: CASSLRLAGDEQYF.

This clone was detected once. This chain uses TRBV7-2 with TRBJ2-2, with 7 bases matching TRBD2. CDR3 length: 16 residues. Germline values: CDR1 SGHTA, CDR2 FQGNSA. With V trimmed by 5 bases and J by 4 bases, 10 bases remained unmatched. DNA for the CDR3: TGTGCCAGCAGCCATTCCGGACTAGGGCGCACCGGGGAGCTGTTTTTT. Translating it yields CASSHSGLGRTGELFF.

This clone was picked up a small number of times. This chain joins TRBV30 and TRBJ1-1, with TRBD1 identical over 10 bases. The length of the CDR3 is 14 residues. Trimming at V came to 2 bases and at J to 6 bases, leaving 6 bases not matched to a gene. Germline CDR1 and CDR2: GTSNPN and SVGIG (reference sequence). The CDR3 here is CAWSLGQGFSEAFF. CDR3 coding DNA: TGTGCCTGGAGTCTGGGACAGGGGTTCTCTGAAGCTTTCTTT.

J is TRBJ2-7 and V is TRBV19; D might be TRBD1 (5 bases). The germline V and J ends were trimmed by 3 bases and 3 bases, with 15 bases remaining between them. The CDR3 totals 15 residues. Germline values: CDR1 LNHDA, CDR2 SQIVND (reference sequence). For the CDR3, the DNA is TGTGCCAGTAGTATTGCCCCGACAGATATCTACGAGCAGTACTTC. It is translated as CASSIAPTDIYEQYF.

The gene calls are TRBV19 and TRBJ1-5; TRBD1 aligns across 11 bases. The J segment lost 5 bases and the V segment lost 9 bases, leaving 6 bases of the junction unmatched. CDR1 is LNHDA, CDR2 SQIVND, per germline (reference sequence). The CDR3 loop spans 14 amino acids. The chain's CDR3 is CASRDRGAHQPQHF. The DNA for the CDR3 is TGTGCCAGCCGGGACAGGGGGGCTCATCAGCCCCAGCATTTT. The full variable domain, rest sourced from reference TRBV19 and TRBJ1-5, is DGGITQSPKYLFRKEGQNVTLSCEQNLNHDAMYWYRQDPGQGLRLIYYSQIVNDFQKGDIAEGYSVSREKKESFPLTVTSAQKNPTAFYLCASRDRGAHQPQHFGDGTRLSIL.

V is TRBV19 and J is TRBJ2-7, with a possible D match to TRBD1 (6 bases). Germline values: CDR1 LNHDA, CDR2 SQIVND (reference sequence). With 5 bases removed from V and 2 bases from J, the gap between germline ends came to 10 bases. This CDR3 has 13 amino acids. The DNA for the CDR3 is TGTGCCAGTAGTTCTGACAGGACCTACGAGCAGTACTTC. Amino acids: CASSSDRTYEQYF.

The chain has TRBV18 and TRBJ2-7, with 14 positions matching TRBD2. The ends lost 0 bases at V and 5 bases at J; junction bases unmatched: 0. Germline V lookup: CDR1 KGHSH, CDR2 LQKENI. CDR3 length: 15 amino acids. CDR3 coding DNA: TGTGCCAGCTCACCACCGGGACTAGCGGGAGACGAGCAGTACTTC. Protein sequence: CASSPPGLAGDEQYF.

This chain links TRBV2 with TRBJ1-2; D gene ambiguous. The germline CDR1 and CDR2 sequences are SNHLY and FYNNEI. V gave up 1 base and J gave up 6 bases, with 6 bases separating them. This CDR3 is 12 amino acids long. The CDR3 loop reads CASSEDSNGYTF. Written as DNA, the CDR3 is TGTGCCAGCAGTGAAGACAGCAATGGCTACACCTTC.

J is TRBJ2-1 and V is TRBV5-1, with 13 bases lining up with TRBD2. Germline V gives CDR1 SGHRS, CDR2 YFSETQ. V was clipped by 3 bases and J by 5 bases; unmatched bases: 2. The CDR3 consists of 15 residues. CDR3 in DNA: TGCGCCAGCAGCTCGACTAGCGGGAGGAACAATGAGCAGTTCTTC. Its translation: CASSSTSGRNNEQFF.

This rearrangement joins TRBV2 to TRBJ2-1; 12 bases are shared with TRBD2. J gave up 3 bases and V 6 bases, and 3 bases lay outside the gene matches. From germline, CDR1 is SNHLY and CDR2 FYNNEI. This CDR3 region has 15 residues. Here the CDR3 DNA reads TGTGCCAGCAGGCCGGGACTAGCGGGCTACAATGAGCAGTTCTTC. This sequence encodes CASRPGLAGYNEQFF. Full variable domain (outside the CDR3, taken from reference TRBV2 and TRBJ2-1): EPEVTQTPSHQVTQMGQEVILRCVPISNHLYFYWYRQILGQKVEFLVSFYNNEISEKSEIFDDQFSVERPDGSNFTLKIRSTKLEDSAMYFCASRPGLAGYNEQFFGPGTRLTVL.

This clone was picked up one time. The V call is TRBV28, the J call TRBJ1-2; D possibly corresponds to TRBD1 (6 bases). CDR3 length: 12 residues. Trimming pared 7 bases from V and 7 bases from J, leaving 13 bases between. CDR1 is MDHEN and CDR2 is SYDVKM in the germline V gene. The CDR3 DNA reads as TGTGCCAGCATAAGGGGGACGTCTGGCTACACCTTC. Amino acids: CASIRGTSGYTF.

V is TRBV2 and J is TRBJ1-2, with D hard to call. Germline-derived CDR1 and CDR2 are SNHLY and FYNNEI. V lost 6 bases and J lost 7, with 21 bases in between. The CDR3 has 15 amino acids. The CDR3 protein is CASRGDASGGSGYTF. DNA for the CDR3: TGTGCCAGCAGGGGAGACGCTAGTGGCGGTTCTGGCTACACCTTC.

CDR3 amino acids: CASSLSGTDYEQYF. The DNA of the CDR3 is TGCGCCAGCAGCCTGTCCGGGACAGACTACGAGCAGTACTTC. The chain joins TRBV5-1 to TRBJ2-7; 7 positions agree with TRBD1. Germline lookup yields CDR1 SGHRS and CDR2 YFSETQ. The CDR3 covers 14 residues. Trimming cost V 4 bases and J 3 bases; bases outside gene matches: 7.

The V call is TRBV20-1, the J call TRBJ2-1; weak D call: TRBD2 (5 bases). V lost 6 bases, J lost 4 bases, and 7 bases lay in between. The CDR3 runs to 11 residues. CDR1 is DFQATT and CDR2 is SNEGSKA in the germline V gene (reference sequence). CDR3 in DNA: TGCAGTGCAGGGAGTTACAATGAGCAGTTCTTC. Translated, it gives CSAGSYNEQFF.

J is TRBJ1-1 and V is TRBV4-1; D is uncertain. Per the germline V gene, CDR1 is MGHRA and CDR2 is YSYEKL. Trimming took off 0 bases at V and 1 base at J, with 6 bases between the two ends. This CDR3 spans 14 amino acids. The CDR3 DNA reads TGCGCCAGCAGCCAAGAAAACAGGAACACTGAAGCTTTCTTT. Translated, it gives CASSQENRNTEAFF.

The chain is built from TRBV10-3 and TRBJ2-1; 7 bases match TRBD1. The germline V gene encodes CDR1 ENHRY and CDR2 SYGVKD. CDR3 length equals 12 residues. Trimming removed 5 bases from V and 8 bases from J; junction bases left unmatched: 3. For the CDR3, the DNA is TGTGCCATCAGTAGACAGGGTGATGAGCAGTTCTTC. Translation: CAISRQGDEQFF.

The chain uses TRBV19 and TRBJ2-6, with 7 bases matching TRBD1. V shed 3 bases, J shed 2 bases, and the junction held 10 bases outside the gene matches. This CDR3 is 18 amino acids long. The germline CDR1 and CDR2 sequences are LNHDA and SQIVND (reference sequence). CDR3 loop: CASSILGTATAGANVLTF. The CDR3 DNA follows: TGTGCCAGTAGTATTCTCGGGACAGCCACTGCTGGGGCCAACGTCCTGACTTTC.

The CDR3 is CASSPGAGLNEKLFF. The CDR3 nucleotides read TGCGCCAGCTCACCCGGGGCGGGACTTAATGAAAAACTGTTTTTT. This chain connects TRBV5-1 to TRBJ1-4; perhaps TRBD1 as D (5 bases). With 7 bases removed from V and 4 bases from J, the gap between germline ends came to 17 bases. Germline V gene lookup returns CDR1 SGHRS and CDR2 YFSETQ. This CDR3 is built from 15 residues.

The genes are TRBV5-1 and TRBJ1-2; possibly TRBD1 for D (6 bases). V was pared by 4 bases and J by 0 bases, with 13 bases between. This CDR3 is built from 15 residues. The germline CDR1 and CDR2 sequences are SGHRS and YFSETQ. The CDR3 region has the DNA TGCGCCAGCAGCATAGGGGGTTTCTCTAACTATGGCTACACCTTC. Translated: CASSIGGFSNYGYTF.

A few counts support this clone. The chain employs TRBV30 and TRBJ1-2; D uncertain. Per the germline V gene, CDR1 is GTSNPN and CDR2 is SVGIG (reference sequence). V lost 3 bases and J lost 6, with 8 bases in between. This CDR3 comprises 11 residues. The CDR3 DNA sequence: TGTGCCTGGAGCCCCCAGGATGGCTACACCTTC. Translated: CAWSPQDGYTF.

This clone came up a few times. The chain joins TRBV5-6 to TRBJ2-7; the D is unclear. This CDR3 contains 12 residues. Trimming stripped 3 bases from V and 5 bases from J, with 9 bases between. Germline V CDR1 and CDR2: SGHDT, YYEEEE. In DNA form, the CDR3 reads TGTGCCAGCAGCTACTTAGGAGACGAGCAGTACTTC. Translation: CASSYLGDEQYF.

There are a few counts of this clone. The J gene is TRBJ1-2, the V gene TRBV19; D is possibly TRBD1 (5 bases). Germline CDR1 reads LNHDA; CDR2 reads SQIVND (reference sequence). There are 13 residues in the CDR3. V was pared by 3 bases and J by 6 bases, with 11 bases between. CDR3 nucleotides: TGTGCCAGTAGTATCGGGGGGTCGGATGGCTACACCTTC. Its translation: CASSIGGSDGYTF.